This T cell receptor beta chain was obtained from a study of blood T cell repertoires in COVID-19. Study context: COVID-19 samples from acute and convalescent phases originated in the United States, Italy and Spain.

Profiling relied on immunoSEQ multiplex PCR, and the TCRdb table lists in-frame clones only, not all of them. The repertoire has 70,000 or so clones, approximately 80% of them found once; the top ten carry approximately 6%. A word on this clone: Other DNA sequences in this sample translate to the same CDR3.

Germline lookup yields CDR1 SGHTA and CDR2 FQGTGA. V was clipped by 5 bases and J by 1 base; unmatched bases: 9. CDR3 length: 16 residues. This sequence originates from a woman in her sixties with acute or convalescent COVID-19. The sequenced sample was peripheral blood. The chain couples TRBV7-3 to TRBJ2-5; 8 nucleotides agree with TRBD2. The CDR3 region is CASSPRGAGAQETQYF. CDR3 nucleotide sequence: TGTGCCAGCAGCCCTAGGGGAGCGGGGGCCCAAGAGACCCAGTACTTC.